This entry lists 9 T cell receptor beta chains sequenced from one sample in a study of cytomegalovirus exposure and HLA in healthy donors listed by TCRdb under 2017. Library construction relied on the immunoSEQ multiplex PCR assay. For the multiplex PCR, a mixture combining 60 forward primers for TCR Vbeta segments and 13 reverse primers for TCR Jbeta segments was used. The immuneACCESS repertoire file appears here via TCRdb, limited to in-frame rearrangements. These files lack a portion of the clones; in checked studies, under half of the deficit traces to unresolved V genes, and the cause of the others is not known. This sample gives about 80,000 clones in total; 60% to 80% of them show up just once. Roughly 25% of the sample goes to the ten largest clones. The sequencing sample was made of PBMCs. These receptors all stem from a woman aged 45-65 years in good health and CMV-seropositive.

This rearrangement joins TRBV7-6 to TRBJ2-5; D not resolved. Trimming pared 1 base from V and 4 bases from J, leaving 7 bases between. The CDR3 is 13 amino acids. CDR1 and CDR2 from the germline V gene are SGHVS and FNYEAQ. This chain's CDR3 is CASSLGWRETQYF. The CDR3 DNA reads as TGTGCCAGCAGCTTAGGGTGGAGAGAGACCCAGTACTTC.

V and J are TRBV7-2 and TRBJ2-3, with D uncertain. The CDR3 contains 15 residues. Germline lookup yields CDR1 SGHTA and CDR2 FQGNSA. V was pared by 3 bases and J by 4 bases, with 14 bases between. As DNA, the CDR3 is TGTGCCAGCAGCTTTTTCGGTTTTCACCCAGATACGCAGTATTTT. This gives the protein CASSFFGFHPDTQYF.

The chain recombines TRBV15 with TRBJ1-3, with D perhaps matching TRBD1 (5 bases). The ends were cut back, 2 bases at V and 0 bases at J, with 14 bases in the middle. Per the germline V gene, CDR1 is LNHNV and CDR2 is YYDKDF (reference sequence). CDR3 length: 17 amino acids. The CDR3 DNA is TGTGCCACCAGCAGAATACGGGGGGGATTCTCTGGAAACACCATATATTTT. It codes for CATSRIRGGFSGNTIYF. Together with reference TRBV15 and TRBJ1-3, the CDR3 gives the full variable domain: DAMVIQNPRYQVTQFGKPVTLSCSQTLNHNVMYWYQQKSSQAPKLLFHYYDKDFNNEADTPDNFQSRRPNTSFCFLDIRSPGLGDTAMYLCATSRIRGGFSGNTIYFGEGSWLTVV.

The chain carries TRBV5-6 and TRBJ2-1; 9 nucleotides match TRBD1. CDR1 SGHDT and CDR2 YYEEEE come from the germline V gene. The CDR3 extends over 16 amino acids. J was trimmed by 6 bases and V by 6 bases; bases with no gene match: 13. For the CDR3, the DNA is TGTGCCAGCACCCGAAGAAGGGACAGGGTCTTCAATGAGCAGTTCTTC. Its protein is CASTRRRDRVFNEQFF.

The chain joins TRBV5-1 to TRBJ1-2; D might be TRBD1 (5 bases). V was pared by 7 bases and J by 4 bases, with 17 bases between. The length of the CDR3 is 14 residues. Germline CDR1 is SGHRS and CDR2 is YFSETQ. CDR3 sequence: CASGREGGGYGYTF. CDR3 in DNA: TGCGCCAGCGGCAGGGAAGGTGGCGGCTATGGCTACACCTTC. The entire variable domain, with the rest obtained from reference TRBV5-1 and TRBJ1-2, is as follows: KAGVTQTPRYLIKTRGQQVTLSCSPISGHRSVSWYQQTPGQGLQFLFEYFSETQRNKGNFPGRFSGRQFSNSRSEMNVSTLELGDSALYLCASGREGGGYGYTFGSGTRLTVV.

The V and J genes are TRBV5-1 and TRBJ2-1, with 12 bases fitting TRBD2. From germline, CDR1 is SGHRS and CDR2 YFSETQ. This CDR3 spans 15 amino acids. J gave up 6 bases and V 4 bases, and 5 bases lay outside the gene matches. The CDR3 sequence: CASSPTSGGTNEQFF. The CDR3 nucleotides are TGCGCCAGCAGCCCCACTAGCGGGGGGACCAATGAGCAGTTCTTC.

CDR3 sequence: CASSQRGVPRLKTYEQYF. CDR3 bases: TGTGCCAGCAGCCAACGGGGGGTACCCAGACTAAAAACCTACGAGCAGTACTTC. The rearrangement joins TRBV7-6 to TRBJ2-7, with 7 bases lining up with TRBD2. Germline CDR1 SGHVS, CDR2 FNYEAQ. The CDR3 totals 18 residues. Trimming cost V 5 bases and J 2 bases; bases outside gene matches: 18.

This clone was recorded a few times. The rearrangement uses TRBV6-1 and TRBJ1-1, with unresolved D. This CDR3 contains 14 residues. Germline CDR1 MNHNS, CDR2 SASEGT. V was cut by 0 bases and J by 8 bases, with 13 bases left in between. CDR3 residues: CASSEALWTLEAFF. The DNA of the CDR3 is TGTGCCAGCAGTGAAGCGCTTTGGACTCTCGAAGCTTTCTTT.

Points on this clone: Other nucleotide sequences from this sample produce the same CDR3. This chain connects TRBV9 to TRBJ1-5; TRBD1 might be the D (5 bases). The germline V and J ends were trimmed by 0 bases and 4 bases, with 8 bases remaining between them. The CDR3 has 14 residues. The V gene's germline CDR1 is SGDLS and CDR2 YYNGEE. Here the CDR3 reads CASSVGGGNQPQHF. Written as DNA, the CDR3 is TGTGCCAGCAGCGTAGGGGGGGGGAATCAGCCCCAGCATTTT.